These 19 T cell receptor beta chains were all obtained from the same sample, sequenced in a study of T cell clones after liver transplantation. Data came from immunoSEQ multiplex PCR; TCRdb stores just in-frame clones and leaves some out. This sample has some 110,000 clones, with 90% found just once. Sequencing used CD4+ T cells from blood, obtained 12 months after liver transplant. These receptors were collected from a human patient who received a liver transplant. Some T cells may possibly be graft donor cells.

The genes are TRBV4-3 and TRBJ2-1, with 12 bases matching TRBD2. Trimming cost V 0 bases and J 6 bases; bases outside gene matches: 12. This CDR3 has 19 residues. Germline CDR1 reads LGHNA; CDR2 reads YSLEER. The CDR3 DNA reads TGCGCCAGCAGCCAAGATGACGCTAGCGGGAGGGGGTTGGGCAATGAGCAGTTCTTC. It codes for CASSQDDASGRGLGNEQFF.

This chain links TRBV10-1 with TRBJ2-7; 12 nucleotides agree with TRBD1. The CDR3 contains 13 residues. V was clipped by 4 bases and J by 6 bases; unmatched bases: 1. Per the germline V gene, CDR1 is WNHNN and CDR2 is SYGVQD (reference sequence). Here the CDR3 DNA reads TGCGCCAGCAGTGCGGGACAGGGGGCCGAGCAGTACTTC. Protein sequence: CASSAGQGAEQYF.

V gene TRBV6-6 combines with J gene TRBJ1-3; D uncertain. The germline V gene encodes CDR1 MNHNY and CDR2 SVGAGI (reference sequence). The CDR3 totals 13 residues. The V gene lost 6 bases and the J gene lost 8 bases, with 14 bases spanning the gap. CDR3 protein: CASSPFGVDTIYF. CDR3 coding DNA: TGTGCCAGCAGCCCGTTCGGGGTAGACACCATATATTTT.

The chain links TRBV29-1 to TRBJ2-5; 8 bases are a match to TRBD2. The CDR3 has 13 residues. Germline trimming cut 3 bases from V and 1 base from J; bases unmatched to any gene: 1. Per germline, CDR1 SQVTM and CDR2 ANQGSEA. In DNA form, the CDR3 reads TGCAGCGTTGAGCTAGCGGGCCAAGAGACCCAGTACTTC. It translates to CSVELAGQETQYF.

This sequence joins TRBV27 and TRBJ2-5, with a tentative D call TRBD2 (5 bases). This CDR3 has 13 amino acids. With 5 bases removed from V and 5 bases from J, the gap between germline ends came to 12 bases. Per germline, CDR1 MNHEY and CDR2 SMNVEV (reference sequence). In DNA, the CDR3 is TGTGCCAGCAGTACCTACACGGGGGAGACCCAGTACTTC. As protein: CASSTYTGETQYF.

The chain is built from TRBV19 and TRBJ2-5; 15 bases are shared with TRBD2. Trimming removed 5 bases from V and 1 base from J; junction bases left unmatched: 5. The CDR3 is made up of 17 amino acids. Germline V gene lookup returns CDR1 LNHDA and CDR2 SQIVND (reference sequence). This CDR3 reads CASSLGLAGGSQETQYF. DNA of the CDR3: TGTGCCAGTAGTCTCGGACTAGCGGGAGGGTCCCAAGAGACCCAGTACTTC.

The rearrangement uses TRBV19 and TRBJ2-7, with D maybe TRBD1 (6 bases). The CDR3 is 14 residues long. Trimming removed 3 bases from V and 2 bases from J, with 11 bases in between. CDR1 is LNHDA, CDR2 SQIVND, per germline (reference sequence). CDR3 DNA sequence: TGTGCCAGTAGTATGGTTAACAGGGCCTACGAGCAGTACTTC. This encodes CASSMVNRAYEQYF.

V gene TRBV5-4 combines with J gene TRBJ1-1; 7 nucleotides line up with TRBD1. Germline CDR1 SGHNT, CDR2 YYREEE (reference sequence). Germline trimming cut 3 bases from V and 1 base from J; bases unmatched to any gene: 3. CDR3 length: 14 amino acids. CDR3 DNA: TGTGCCAGCAGCTCTCGACAGGGGAACACTGAAGCTTTCTTT. This gives the protein CASSSRQGNTEAFF.

This chain connects TRBV5-1 to TRBJ2-5; D could derive from TRBD1 or TRBD2 (5 bases each). V was clipped by 3 bases and J by 5 bases, with 26 bases between them. Germline CDR1 is SGHRS and CDR2 is YFSETQ. CDR3 size: 18 residues. The CDR3 loop reads CASSSGQFERHRGETQYF. The CDR3 DNA is TGCGCCAGCAGCTCGGGGCAATTTGAAAGACACCGAGGGGAGACCCAGTACTTC.

The chain couples TRBV4-1 to TRBJ1-1; D is uncertain. Trimming cost V 4 bases and J 4 bases, with 19 bases left between them. CDR3 length equals 16 residues. Germline V lookup: CDR1 MGHRA, CDR2 YSYEKL. CDR3 loop: CASSPTGRVKLTEAFF. The CDR3 DNA sequence: TGCGCCAGCAGCCCCACTGGGAGGGTAAAGCTCACTGAAGCTTTCTTT.

The rearrangement joins TRBV11-2 to TRBJ1-2, with a weak D call TRBD1 (5 bases). The CDR3 runs to 12 residues. From germline, CDR1 is SGHAT and CDR2 FQNNGV. V was shortened by 2 bases and J by 11 bases, with 12 bases between the two germline ends. CDR3: CASSLLGPEYTF. The CDR3 region has the DNA TGTGCCAGCAGCTTATTGGGGCCAGAGTACACCTTC.

The chain employs TRBV30 and TRBJ1-1; D may be TRBD1 (5 bases). Germline CDR1 reads GTSNPN; CDR2 reads SVGIG (reference sequence). The CDR3 runs to 15 residues. Trimming shortened V by 2 bases and J by 4 bases, and 17 bases separated the two germline ends. The CDR3 sequence is CAWSSAGQSPTEAFF. CDR3 sequence (DNA): TGTGCCTGGAGTTCAGCAGGGCAATCCCCCACTGAAGCTTTCTTT.

The count of this clone is one. At one end, the junction sequence differs from germline, possibly due to a read error. The chain uses TRBV7-9 and TRBJ1-1; possibly TRBD1 for D (5 bases). CDR1 is SEHNR, CDR2 FQNEAQ, per germline (reference sequence). The CDR3 contains 9 residues. The CDR3 region has the DNA TGTGCCACCTCAGGGACCACCCACTTT. The encoded protein is CATSGTTHF.

V and J are TRBV6-5 and TRBJ2-5, with a tentative D call TRBD1 (5 bases). Trimming stripped 2 bases from V and 5 bases from J, with 15 bases between. CDR1 is MNHEY and CDR2 is SVGAGI in the germline V gene. The CDR3 spans 15 residues. CDR3 sequence: CASSYMSGNGETQYF. The CDR3, as DNA: TGTGCCAGCAGTTACATGTCAGGGAACGGGGAGACCCAGTACTTC.

V gene TRBV4-1 combines with J gene TRBJ2-7; a possible D gene is TRBD1 (6 bases). The CDR3 extends over 14 amino acids. Trimming removed 0 bases from V and 7 bases from J, with 13 bases in between. Germline V gives CDR1 MGHRA, CDR2 YSYEKL. This chain's CDR3 is CASSQEEQGREQYF. The CDR3 DNA reads TGCGCCAGCAGCCAAGAGGAGCAGGGGCGTGAGCAGTACTTC.

The chain employs TRBV2 and TRBJ1-3; D is perhaps TRBD1 (6 bases). Between the trimmed V and J ends, which lost 8 bases and 0 bases, there was a span of 17 bases. The CDR3 has 16 amino acids. Germline CDR1 SNHLY, CDR2 FYNNEI. Written as DNA, the CDR3 is TGTGCCAGCGACGGGCAGGGGCCTCGCTCTGGAAACACCATATATTTT. Its protein product is CASDGQGPRSGNTIYF.

The chain is built from TRBV18 and TRBJ1-5; tentatively, D is TRBD1 (5 bases). Germline V CDR1 and CDR2: KGHSH, LQKENI. The CDR3 is made up of 13 amino acids. The V end lost 4 bases, the J end lost 1 base, and 5 bases lay between the germline ends. CDR3 region: CASSRDSNQPQHF. The CDR3 coding sequence is TGTGCCAGCTCACGGGACAGCAATCAGCCCCAGCATTTT.

The chain joins TRBV29-1 to TRBJ2-7; D is perhaps TRBD1 or TRBD2 (5 bases each). The ends were cut back, 6 bases at V and 0 bases at J, with 15 bases in the middle. CDR1 SQVTM and CDR2 ANQGSEA come from the germline V gene. CDR3 length: 14 residues. The CDR3 protein is CSVQPRGTSYEQYF. For the CDR3, the DNA is TGCAGCGTACAGCCGAGGGGAACCTCCTACGAGCAGTACTTC.

The gene calls are TRBV2 and TRBJ2-5; the D gene could be TRBD1 or TRBD2 (5 bases each). The CDR3 length is 15 residues. Looked up from germline, CDR1 is SNHLY and CDR2 is FYNNEI. V lost 4 bases and J 2 bases, leaving 14 bases between the germline ends. The CDR3 spells CASSAGTNFQETQYF. CDR3 DNA: TGTGCCAGCAGTGCGGGGACCAATTTTCAAGAGACCCAGTACTTC.